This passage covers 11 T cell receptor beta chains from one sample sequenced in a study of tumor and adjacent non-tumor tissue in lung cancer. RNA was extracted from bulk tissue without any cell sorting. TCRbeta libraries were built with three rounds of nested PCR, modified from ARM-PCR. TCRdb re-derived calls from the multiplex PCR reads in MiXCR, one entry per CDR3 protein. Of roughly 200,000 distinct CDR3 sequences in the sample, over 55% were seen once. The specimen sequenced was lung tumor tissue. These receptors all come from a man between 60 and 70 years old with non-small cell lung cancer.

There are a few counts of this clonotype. The CDR3 is CSAEREPGETQYF. In DNA, the CDR3 is TGCAGTGCAGAGCGGGAGCCAGGAGAGACCCAGTACTTC. V gene TRBV20-1 combines with J gene TRBJ2-5; 8 bases are shared with TRBD2. This CDR3 comprises 13 residues. J gave up 4 bases and V 6 bases, and 7 bases lay outside the gene matches. Germline CDR1 DFQATT, CDR2 SNEGSKA (reference sequence).

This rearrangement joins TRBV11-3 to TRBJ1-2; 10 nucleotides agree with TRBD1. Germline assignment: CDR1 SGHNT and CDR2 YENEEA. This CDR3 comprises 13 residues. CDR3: CVSTKRQGAGYTF. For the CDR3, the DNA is TGTGTCAGTACCAAGCGACAGGGGGCCGGCTACACCTTC.

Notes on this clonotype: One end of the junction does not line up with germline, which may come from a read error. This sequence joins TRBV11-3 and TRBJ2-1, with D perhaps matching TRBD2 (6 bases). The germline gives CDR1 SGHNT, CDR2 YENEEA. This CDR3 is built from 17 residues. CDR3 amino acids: CASSRSRRVAGSNEQLF. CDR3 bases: TGTGCCAGCAGCCGTAGCAGGAGGGTCGCAGGCAGTAATGAGCAGCTCTTC.

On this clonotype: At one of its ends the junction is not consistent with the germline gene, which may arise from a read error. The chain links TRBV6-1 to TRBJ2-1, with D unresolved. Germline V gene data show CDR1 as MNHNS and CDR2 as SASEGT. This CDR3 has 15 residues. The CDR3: CASSQYLSSYDEQFF. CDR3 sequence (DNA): TGTGCCAGCAGTCAATATTTGAGCTCCTACGATGAGCAGTTCTTC.

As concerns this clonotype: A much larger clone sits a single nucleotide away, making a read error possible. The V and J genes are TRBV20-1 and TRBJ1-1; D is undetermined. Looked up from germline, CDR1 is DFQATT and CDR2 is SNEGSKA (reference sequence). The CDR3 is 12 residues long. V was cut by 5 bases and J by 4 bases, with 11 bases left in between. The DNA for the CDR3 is TGCAGTGCTTACAAACAGTCCACTGAAGCTTTCTTT. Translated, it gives CSAYKQSTEAFF.

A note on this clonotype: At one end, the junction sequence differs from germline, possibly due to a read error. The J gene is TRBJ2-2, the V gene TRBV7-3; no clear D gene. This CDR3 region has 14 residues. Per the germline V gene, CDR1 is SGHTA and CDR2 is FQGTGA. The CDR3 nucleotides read TGTGCCAGCAGCTTAACGTACGACACCCGGGAGCTGTTTTTT. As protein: CASSLTYDTRELFF.

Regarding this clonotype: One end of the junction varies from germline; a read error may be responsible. CDR3 loop: CASRRTGLAEKLYF. DNA for the CDR3: TGTGCCAGCAGGAGGACAGGGTTGGCTGAAAAACTGTATTTT. The J gene is TRBJ1-4, the V gene TRBV6-5; 8 bases match TRBD1. CDR1 is MNHEY, CDR2 SVGAGI, per germline. The CDR3 length is 14 residues.

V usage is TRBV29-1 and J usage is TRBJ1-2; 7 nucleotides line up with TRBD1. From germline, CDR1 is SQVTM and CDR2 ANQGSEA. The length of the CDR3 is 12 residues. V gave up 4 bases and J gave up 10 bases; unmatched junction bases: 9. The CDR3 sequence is CSVGRGGNDYTF. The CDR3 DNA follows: TGCAGCGTTGGCAGGGGGGGAAATGACTACACCTTC. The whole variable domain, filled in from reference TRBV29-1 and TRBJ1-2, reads SAVISQKPSRDICQRGTSLTIQCQVDSQVTMMFWYRQQPGQSLTLIATANQGSEATYESGFVIDKFPISRPNLTFSTLTVSNMSPEDSSIYLCSVGRGGNDYTFGSGTRLTVV.

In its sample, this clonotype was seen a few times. As DNA, the CDR3 is TGCAGTGCTGGGGACCGGGACAAGATTAGAAACACCATATATTTT. Its translation: CSAGDRDKIRNTIYF. The rearrangement uses TRBV20-1 and TRBJ1-3; TRBD1 might be the D (6 bases). Germline assignment: CDR1 DFQATT and CDR2 SNEGSKA (reference sequence). Trimming took 5 bases from V and 5 from J, leaving 19 bases between them. CDR3 length: 15 residues.

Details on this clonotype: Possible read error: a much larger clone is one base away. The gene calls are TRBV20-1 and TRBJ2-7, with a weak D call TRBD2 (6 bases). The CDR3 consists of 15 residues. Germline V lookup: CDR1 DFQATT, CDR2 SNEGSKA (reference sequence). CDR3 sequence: CSARRRTTSSYEQNF. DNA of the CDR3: TGCAGTGCTAGAAGACGGACTACTAGCTCCTACGAGCAGAACTTC.

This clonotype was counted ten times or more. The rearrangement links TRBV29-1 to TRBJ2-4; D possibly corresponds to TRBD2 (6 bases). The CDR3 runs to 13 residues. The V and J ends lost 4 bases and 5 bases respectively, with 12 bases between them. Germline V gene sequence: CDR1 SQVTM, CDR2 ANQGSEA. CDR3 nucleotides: TGCAGCGTTGTGGGGACGGGGGAAAACATTCAGTACTTC. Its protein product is CSVVGTGENIQYF.